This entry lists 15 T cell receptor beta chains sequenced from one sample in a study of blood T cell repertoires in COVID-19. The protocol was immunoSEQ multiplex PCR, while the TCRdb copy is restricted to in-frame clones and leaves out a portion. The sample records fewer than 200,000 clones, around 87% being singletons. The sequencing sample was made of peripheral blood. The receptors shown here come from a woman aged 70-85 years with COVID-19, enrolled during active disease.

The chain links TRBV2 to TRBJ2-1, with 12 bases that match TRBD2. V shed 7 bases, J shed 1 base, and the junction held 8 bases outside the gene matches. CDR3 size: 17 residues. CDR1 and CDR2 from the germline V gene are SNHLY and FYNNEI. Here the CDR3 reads CASNQGLAGGSYNEQFF. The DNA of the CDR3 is TGTGCCAGCAATCAGGGACTAGCGGGTGGGTCCTACAATGAGCAGTTCTTC.

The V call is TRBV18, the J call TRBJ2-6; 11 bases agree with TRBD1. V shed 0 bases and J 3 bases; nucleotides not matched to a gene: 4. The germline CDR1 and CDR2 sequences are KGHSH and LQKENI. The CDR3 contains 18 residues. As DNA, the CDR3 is TGTGCCAGCTCACCACCCGGACAGGGGGCGGGTGGGGCCAACGTCCTGACTTTC. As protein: CASSPPGQGAGGANVLTF.

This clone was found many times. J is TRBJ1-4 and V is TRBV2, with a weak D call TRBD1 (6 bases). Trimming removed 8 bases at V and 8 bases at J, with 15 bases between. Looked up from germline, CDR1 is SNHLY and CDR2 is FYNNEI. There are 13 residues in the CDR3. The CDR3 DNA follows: TGTGCCAGCGGGAGGGACAAGCGGGAAAAACTGTTTTTT. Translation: CASGRDKREKLFF.

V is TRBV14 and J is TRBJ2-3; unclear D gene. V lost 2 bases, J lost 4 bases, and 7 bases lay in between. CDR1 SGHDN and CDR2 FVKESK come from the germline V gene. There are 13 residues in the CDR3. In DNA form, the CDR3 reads TGTGCCAGCAGCCAAAACCCGGCAGATACGCAGTATTTT. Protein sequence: CASSQNPADTQYF.

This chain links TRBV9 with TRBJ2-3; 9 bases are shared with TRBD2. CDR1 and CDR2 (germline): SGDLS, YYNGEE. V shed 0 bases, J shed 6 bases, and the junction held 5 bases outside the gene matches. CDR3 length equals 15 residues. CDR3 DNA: TGTGCCAGCAGCGTAGGACTAGCGGAGGGGGATACGCAGTATTTT. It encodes CASSVGLAEGDTQYF.

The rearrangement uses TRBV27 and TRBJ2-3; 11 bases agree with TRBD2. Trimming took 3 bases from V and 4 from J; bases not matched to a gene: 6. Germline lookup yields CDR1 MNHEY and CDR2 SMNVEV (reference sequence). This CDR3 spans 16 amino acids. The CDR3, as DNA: TGTGCCAGCAGTTTCCTAGCGGGAGGACCGGCAGATACGCAGTATTTT. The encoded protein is CASSFLAGGPADTQYF.

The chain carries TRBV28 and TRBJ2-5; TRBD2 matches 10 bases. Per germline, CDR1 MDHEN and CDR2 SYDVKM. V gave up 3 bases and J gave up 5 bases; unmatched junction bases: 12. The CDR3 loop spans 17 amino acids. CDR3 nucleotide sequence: TGTGCCAGCAGTTTTGGGGCTAGCGGGAGAGTATGGGAGACCCAGTACTTC. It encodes CASSFGASGRVWETQYF.

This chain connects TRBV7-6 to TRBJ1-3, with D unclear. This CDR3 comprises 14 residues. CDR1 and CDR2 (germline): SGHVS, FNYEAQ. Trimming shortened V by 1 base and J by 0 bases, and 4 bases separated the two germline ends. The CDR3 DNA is TGTGCCAGCAGCTTAGACTACTCTGGAAACACCATATATTTT. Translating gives CASSLDYSGNTIYF.

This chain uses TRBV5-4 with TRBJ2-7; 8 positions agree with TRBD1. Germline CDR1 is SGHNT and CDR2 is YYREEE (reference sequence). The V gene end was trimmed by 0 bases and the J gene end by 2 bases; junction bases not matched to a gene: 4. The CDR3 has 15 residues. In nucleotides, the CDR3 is TGTGCCAGCAGCTTGGACGGGACAGGAACCTACGAGCAGTACTTC. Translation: CASSLDGTGTYEQYF. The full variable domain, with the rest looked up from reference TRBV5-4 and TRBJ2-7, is ETGVTQSPTHLIKTRGQQVTLRCSSQSGHNTVSWYQQALGQGPQFIFQYYREEENGRGNFPPRFSGLQFPNYSSELNVNALELDDSALYLCASSLDGTGTYEQYFGPGTRLTVT.

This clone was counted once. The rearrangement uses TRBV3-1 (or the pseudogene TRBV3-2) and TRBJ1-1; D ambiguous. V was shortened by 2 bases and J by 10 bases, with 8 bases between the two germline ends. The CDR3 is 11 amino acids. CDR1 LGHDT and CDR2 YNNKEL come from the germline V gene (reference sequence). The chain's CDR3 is CASSQLGRAFF. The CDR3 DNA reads TGTGCCAGCAGCCAACTAGGGAGAGCTTTCTTT.

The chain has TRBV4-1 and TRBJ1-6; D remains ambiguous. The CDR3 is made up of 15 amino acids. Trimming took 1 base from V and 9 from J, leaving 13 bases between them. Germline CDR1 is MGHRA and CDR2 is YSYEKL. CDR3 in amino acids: CASSQAGGLSSPLHF. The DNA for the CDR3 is TGCGCCAGCAGCCAAGCAGGAGGTCTAAGTTCACCCCTCCACTTT.

The DNA for the CDR3 is TGTGCCTGGAGTGCCCCTGGACAGGGCAATCAGCCCCAGCATTTT. Translation: CAWSAPGQGNQPQHF. This chain connects TRBV30 to TRBJ1-5; TRBD1 matches 7 bases. After removal of 1 base from V and 2 bases from J, the junction contained 5 bases not matched to a gene. CDR3 length: 15 residues. Looked up from germline, CDR1 is GTSNPN and CDR2 is SVGIG (reference sequence).

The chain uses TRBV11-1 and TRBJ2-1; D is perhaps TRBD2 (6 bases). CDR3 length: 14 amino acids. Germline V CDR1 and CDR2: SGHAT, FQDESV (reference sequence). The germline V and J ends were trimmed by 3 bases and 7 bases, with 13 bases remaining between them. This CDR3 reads CASSFGGGRNEQFF. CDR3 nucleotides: TGTGCCAGCAGCTTCGGGGGAGGAAGGAATGAGCAGTTCTTC. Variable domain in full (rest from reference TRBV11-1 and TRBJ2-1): EAEVAQSPRYKITEKSQAVAFWCDPISGHATLYWYRQILGQGPELLVQFQDESVVDDSQLPKDRFSAERLKGVDSTLKIQPAELGDSAMYLCASSFGGGRNEQFFGPGTRLTVL.

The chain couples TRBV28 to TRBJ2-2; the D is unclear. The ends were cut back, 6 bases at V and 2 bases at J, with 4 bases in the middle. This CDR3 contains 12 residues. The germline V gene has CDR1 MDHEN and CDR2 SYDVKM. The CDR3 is CASSYNTGELFF. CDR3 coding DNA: TGTGCCAGCAGCTATAACACCGGGGAGCTGTTTTTT.

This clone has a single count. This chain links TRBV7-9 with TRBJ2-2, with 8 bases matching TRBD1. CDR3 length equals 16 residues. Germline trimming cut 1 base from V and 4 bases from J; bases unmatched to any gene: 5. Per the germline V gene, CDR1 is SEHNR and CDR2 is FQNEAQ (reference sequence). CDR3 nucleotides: TGTGCCAGCAGCTTAGACCAGGGGGCGCCCACCGGGGAGCTGTTTTTT. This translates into CASSLDQGAPTGELFF.